This T cell receptor beta chain emerged from a study of shared clonotypes between healthy human individuals. Assay used: immunoSEQ multiplex PCR; TCRdb lists only in-frame clones, some missing. The sample contains 980,000 or so clones, 76% of which appear only once. Germline V gene lookup returns CDR1 MNHNS and CDR2 SASEGT. The CDR3 covers 11 residues. The germline V and J ends were trimmed by 10 bases and 10 bases, with 14 bases remaining between them. Study donors comprised healthy, HIV-negative adults devoid of recent acute infection or vaccination. All the donors were Caucasian adults who lived in Nashville, Tennessee. Researchers partitioned CD4+ cells into CD45RA+ naive and CD45RA-negative memory subsets.

Input material: memory CD4+ T cells sorted from blood. Documented subset: CD45RA-negative fraction. The source is a man aged 18 to 29 in good health. V gene TRBV6-1 combines with J gene TRBJ2-1; a possible D gene is TRBD2 (5 bases). The CDR3 DNA is TGTGCCACCACTAGGGCCTCCGAGCAGTTCTTC. This sequence encodes CATTRASEQFF.